The 20 T cell receptor beta chains below all came from one sample that was sequenced in a study of T cells in Graves' hyperthyroidism and ophthalmopathy. Researchers amplified the TCR beta CDR3 regions from RNA transcripts. The TCR CDR3 first-round RT-PCR relied on the HTBI primer set. MiXCR, applied by TCRdb to the multiplex PCR reads, yields one record per CDR3 protein. The repertoire consists of 400,000 or so distinct CDR3 sequences, with around 15% occurring once and the leading ten covering around 30%. The specimen was blood. The source of these receptors is a man aged 50-59 years with Graves' ophthalmopathy.

The chain joins TRBV28 to TRBJ1-2; weak D call: TRBD1 (6 bases). The CDR3 runs 17 residues. Looked up from germline, CDR1 is MDHEN and CDR2 is SYDVKM. Trimming took 3 bases from V and 4 from J, leaving 21 bases between them. The CDR3 is CASSLSKGGGGFYGYTF. For the CDR3, the DNA is TGTGCCAGCAGTTTGTCAAAGGGGGGGGGAGGATTCTATGGCTACACCTTC.

On this clonotype: This may be a read error: a much more frequent sequence differs by one nucleotide. The genes are TRBV12-3 or TRBV12-4 and TRBJ1-2, with D maybe TRBD1 (6 bases). The CDR3 is 16 residues long. V was cut by 3 bases and J by 4 bases, with 18 bases left in between. CDR3 residues: CASSFWGGAGIYGYTF. DNA of the CDR3: TGTGCCAGCAGTTTTTGGGGGGGGGCAGGAATCTATGGCTACACCTTC.

At least ten counts were recorded for this clonotype. The chain carries TRBV10-3 and TRBJ2-3, with TRBD2 matching over 11 bases. The junction had 7 bases not matched to a gene; V was cut back by 3 bases and J by 5 bases. CDR3 size: 16 residues. Germline CDR1 ENHRY, CDR2 SYGVKD. CDR3 nucleotides: TGTGCCATCAGTGATTCACTAGCGGGAGTAGGAGATACGCAGTATTTT. It codes for CAISDSLAGVGDTQYF.

Remarks on this clonotype: Without the conserved terminal phenylalanine or tryptophan, this CDR3 likely stems from a read error. The limits of the CDR3 on the DNA are not certain, so only TCRdb's listed CDR3 is given. Here the CDR3 reads CAISESASREPDTQYL. The rearrangement uses TRBV10-3 and TRBJ2-3; the D call in the table, TRBD1, was not verified against the DNA. The CDR3 contains 16 residues when both ends are counted. The germline gives CDR1 ENHRY, CDR2 SYGVKD.

This clonotype occurred a few times. CDR3 nucleotides: TGTGCCACCAGTGATGAAGGGACTAGCGGCTACGAGCAGTACTTC. It translates to CATSDEGTSGYEQYF. The chain joins TRBV24-1 to TRBJ2-7; 11 positions agree with TRBD2. V gave up 3 bases and J gave up 3 bases; unmatched junction bases: 3. The CDR3 loop spans 15 amino acids. Germline CDR1 KGHDR, CDR2 SFDVKD.

This clonotype was seen only a few times. The CDR3 sequence: CRGGNYEQYF. CDR3 DNA sequence: TGCAGGGGGGGTAACTACGAGCAGTACTTC. The rearrangement joins TRBV29-1 to TRBJ2-7; perhaps TRBD2 as D (6 bases). Germline lookup yields CDR1 SQVTM and CDR2 ANQGSEA. The CDR3 contains 10 residues.

This clonotype was seen at least ten times. The J gene is TRBJ2-7, the V gene TRBV28; D gene uncertain. The CDR3 is 12 residues long. V was clipped by 2 bases and J by 6 bases, with 8 bases between them. Germline V gene lookup returns CDR1 MDHEN and CDR2 SYDVKM. This chain's CDR3 is CASSLKMLEQYF. The CDR3 DNA reads TGTGCCAGCAGTTTAAAGATGCTCGAGCAGTACTTC.

The V call is TRBV11-3, the J call TRBJ2-7; D not certain. The CDR3 spans 14 residues. Trimming stripped 0 bases from V and 1 base from J, with 7 bases between. Per germline, CDR1 SGHNT and CDR2 YENEEA. The CDR3 nucleotides read TGTGCCAGCAGCTTAGATCAATGGTCCTACGAGCAGTACTTC. Translating gives CASSLDQWSYEQYF.

The chain is built from TRBV6-6 and TRBJ2-5, with D perhaps TRBD1 (5 bases). CDR3 length: 15 residues. The germline CDR1 and CDR2 sequences are MNHNY and SVGAGI (reference sequence). V lost 0 bases and J 2 bases, leaving 10 bases between the germline ends. The CDR3, as DNA: TGTGCCAGCAGTTACTCGGCCCAGGGTCAAGAGACCCAGTACTTC. Its translation: CASSYSAQGQETQYF.

This clonotype was seen only a few times. The CDR3: CASIRTSGRNEQFF. DNA for the CDR3: TGTGCCAGCATCCGGACTAGCGGGAGGAATGAGCAGTTCTTC. The rearrangement joins TRBV2 to TRBJ2-1; 14 bases are shared with TRBD2. The CDR3 is 14 residues long. CDR1 is SNHLY and CDR2 is FYNNEI in the germline V gene. The ends lost 7 bases at V and 7 bases at J; junction bases unmatched: 3.

This clonotype was seen a handful of times. This sequence joins TRBV20-1 and TRBJ2-7; TRBD2 matches 12 bases. Germline trimming cut 3 bases from V and 4 bases from J; bases unmatched to any gene: 10. The CDR3 extends over 16 amino acids. CDR1 and CDR2 from the germline V gene are DFQATT and SNEGSKA (reference sequence). CDR3 loop: CSASSGPSGRGYEQYF. In DNA, the CDR3 is TGCAGTGCTAGTTCGGGACCTAGCGGGAGGGGGTACGAGCAGTACTTC.

This clonotype was seen more than once but under ten times. The V call is TRBV15, the J call TRBJ2-3, with D hard to call. This CDR3 is built from 16 residues. Germline loops: CDR1 LNHNV, CDR2 YYDKDF (reference sequence). The V gene lost 0 bases and the J gene lost 4 bases, with 14 bases spanning the gap. CDR3 nucleotides: TGTGCCACCAGCAGAGATCGTGGCCGGAGCCCAGATACGCAGTATTTT. This encodes CATSRDRGRSPDTQYF.

This clonotype was counted at least ten times. This chain links TRBV3-1 with TRBJ2-7; possible D gene TRBD1, 6 bases. V was clipped by 4 bases and J by 6 bases, with 10 bases between them. The CDR3 has 12 residues. Germline V lookup: CDR1 LGHDT, CDR2 YNNKEL (reference sequence). The CDR3 reads CASSLQGAEQYF. The CDR3 DNA follows: TGTGCCAGCAGCCTACAGGGTGCCGAGCAGTACTTC.

This clonotype was found many times. The chain uses TRBV13 and TRBJ2-5; TRBD2 is a possible D gene (7 bases). V lost 7 bases and J lost 5, with 23 bases in between. This CDR3 has 16 residues. The V gene's germline CDR1 is PRHDT and CDR2 FYEKMQ (reference sequence). CDR3 nucleotides: TGTGCCAGCAAGGAGGGGGGGCGCGGTGGTTTCGAGACCCAGTACTTC. Translation: CASKEGGRGGFETQYF.

This clonotype occurred many times. The V gene is TRBV9, the J gene TRBJ2-7, with 10 positions matching TRBD2. The CDR3 sequence is 15 residues long. Germline CDR1 SGDLS, CDR2 YYNGEE. The V segment lost 5 bases and the J segment 4 bases; nucleotides outside the gene matches: 9. CDR3 sequence: CASSSTASGSYEQYF. In nucleotides, the CDR3 is TGTGCCAGCAGTAGTACGGCTAGCGGGAGTTACGAGCAGTACTTC. Using reference TRBV9 and TRBJ2-7 for the parts outside the CDR3, the full variable domain is DSGVTQTPKHLITATGQRVTLRCSPRSGDLSVYWYQQSLDQGLQFLIQYYNGEERAKGNILERFSAQQFPDLHSELNLSSLELGDSALYFCASSSTASGSYEQYFGPGTRLTVT.

This clonotype turned up a few times. The chain employs TRBV7-2 and TRBJ1-2; 7 bases fit TRBD1. The length of the CDR3 is 17 residues. The V gene's germline CDR1 is SGHTA and CDR2 FQGNSA. The V and J ends lost 5 bases and 4 bases, in that order; junction bases with no gene match: 16. In nucleotides, the CDR3 is TGTGCCAGCAGCCCGCAGGGGGGGGCTTCCGCCTTCTATGGCTACACCTTC. This gives the protein CASSPQGGASAFYGYTF. Drawing the rest from reference TRBV7-2 and TRBJ1-2, the complete variable domain is GAGVSQSPSNKVTEKGKDVELRCDPISGHTALYWYRQSLGQGLEFLIYFQGNSAPDKSGLPSDRFSAERTGGSVSTLTIQRTQQEDSAVYLCASSPQGGASAFYGYTFGSGTRLTVV.

This clonotype was counted at least ten times. The V call is TRBV7-9, the J call TRBJ2-7; 10 positions agree with TRBD1. The CDR3 consists of 18 residues. Germline V gene lookup returns CDR1 SEHNR and CDR2 FQNEAQ (reference sequence). The junction had 15 bases not matched to a gene; V was cut back by 5 bases and J by 2 bases. CDR3 region: CASSLTPSGTGDPYEQYF. The CDR3 DNA is TGTGCCAGCAGCCTCACTCCTTCCGGGACAGGGGACCCCTACGAGCAGTACTTC.

This clonotype turned up a few times. The chain combines TRBV19 with TRBJ2-7; D may be TRBD1 (7 bases). Trimming left V 3 bases short and J 3 bases short, with 12 bases between. Germline V lookup: CDR1 LNHDA, CDR2 SQIVND (reference sequence). The CDR3 has 14 residues. In DNA form, the CDR3 reads TGTGCCAGTAGTATCGGGGGACAGAACTACGAGCAGTACTTC. Translating gives CASSIGGQNYEQYF. Drawing the rest from reference TRBV19 and TRBJ2-7, the complete variable domain is DGGITQSPKYLFRKEGQNVTLSCEQNLNHDAMYWYRQDPGQGLRLIYYSQIVNDFQKGDIAEGYSVSREKKESFPLTVTSAQKNPTAFYLCASSIGGQNYEQYFGPGTRLTVT.

This clonotype was seen many times. J is TRBJ1-6 and V is TRBV30; the D gene is possibly TRBD1 (6 bases). Trimming took 3 bases from V and 0 from J, leaving 6 bases between them. In germline, CDR1 is GTSNPN, CDR2 SVGIG (reference sequence). This CDR3 is built from 14 residues. The CDR3: CAWRDSSYNSPLHF. Written as DNA, the CDR3 is TGTGCCTGGAGGGACAGCTCCTATAATTCACCCCTCCACTTT.

This clonotype was observed many times. The V gene is TRBV13, the J gene TRBJ2-1; D unclear. CDR1 is PRHDT and CDR2 is FYEKMQ in the germline V gene (reference sequence). The length of the CDR3 is 13 residues. V was pared by 2 bases and J by 7 bases, with 9 bases between. The CDR3 here is CASSLSDGNEQFF. The CDR3, as DNA: TGTGCCAGCAGCTTATCCGACGGAAATGAGCAGTTCTTC. The full variable domain, its missing parts supplied by reference TRBV13 and TRBJ2-1, is AAGVIQSPRHLIKEKRETATLKCYPIPRHDTVYWYQQGPGQDPQFLISFYEKMQSDKGSIPDRFSAQQFSDYHSELNMSSLELGDSALYFCASSLSDGNEQFFGPGTRLTVL.